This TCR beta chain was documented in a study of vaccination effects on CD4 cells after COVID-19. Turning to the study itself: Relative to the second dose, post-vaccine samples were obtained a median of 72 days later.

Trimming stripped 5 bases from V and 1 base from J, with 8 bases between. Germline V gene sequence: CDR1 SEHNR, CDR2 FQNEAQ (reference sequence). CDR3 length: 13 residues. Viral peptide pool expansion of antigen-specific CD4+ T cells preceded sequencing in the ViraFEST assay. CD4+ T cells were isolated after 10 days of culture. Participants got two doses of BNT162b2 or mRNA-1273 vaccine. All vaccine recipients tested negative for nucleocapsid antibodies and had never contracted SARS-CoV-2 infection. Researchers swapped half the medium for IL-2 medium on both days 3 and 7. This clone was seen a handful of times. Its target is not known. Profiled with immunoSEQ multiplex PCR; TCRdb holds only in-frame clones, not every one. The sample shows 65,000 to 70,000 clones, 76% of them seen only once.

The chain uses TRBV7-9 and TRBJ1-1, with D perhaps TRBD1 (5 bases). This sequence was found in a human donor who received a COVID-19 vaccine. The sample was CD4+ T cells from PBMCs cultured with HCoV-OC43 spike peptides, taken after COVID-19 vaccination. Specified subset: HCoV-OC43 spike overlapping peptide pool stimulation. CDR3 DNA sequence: TGTGCCAGCAGCCAAACAGGGAACACTGAAGCTTTCTTT. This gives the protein CASSQTGNTEAFF.